This T cell receptor beta chain was captured in a study of T cells expressing NK-cell markers (dated by TCRdb to between 2020 and 2021). General notes on the study: In sorted CD3+CD56+NKG2C+, CD3+CD56+NKG2C- and CD3+CD56-NKG2C+ T-cell subsets from 7 or 8 donors, TCR beta-chain repertoires were profiled. Among the eight sequenced donors, only one was HCMV-seronegative, while the other seven were HCMV-seropositive. Randomly selected healthy volunteers, three men and five women, were used as the eight sequenced donors. Illumina HiSeq 2000/2500, MiSeq or NextSeq was used to sequence libraries as 2 x 150 bp reads. On the study overall, not on this receptor specifically: Whether the expanded NKG2C-expressing T cell clones were specific for HCMV antigens was left unclear. In six or seven donors, the dominant CD3+CD56+NKG2C+ clonotypes ranked among the top 10 CD8+ clonotypes, making up roughly 1.0-7.0% of CD8+ T cells. Those dominant clonotypes were again the most abundant among CD3+CD56-NKG2C+ cells in several donors, at roughly 25-60.1%.

Regarding this clonotype: There is no known antigen for this receptor.

HCMV serostatus was determined by detecting HCMV-specific IgG in serum with a commercial ELISA kit. Peripheral blood mononuclear cells were isolated from blood by Ficoll density gradient centrifugation. Instrument on record: Illumina HiSeq 2000. 5'RACE template switching, by which a universal primer site and unique molecular identifiers were added, was used to make TCR beta cDNA libraries. cDNA synthesis was primed from the TCR beta constant segment and was followed by two successive PCR amplification steps. Per the original workflow: MIGEC was used to demultiplex reads and group reads by UMI, and MiTCR was used to assemble and quantify clonotypes. Only TCR cDNA sequences supported by at least two reads were kept to exclude erroneous sequences. The tcR package was used for downstream repertoire analysis, and clonotypes were matched between fractions using CDR3 nucleotide sequence together with V segment. VDJmatch was used to annotate antigen specificity against VDJdb, with one amino acid substitution in CDR3 permitted. One entry per CDR3 protein sequence results from the TCRdb reprocessing of the reads, with DNA left out. The V and J calls follow TCRdb's processing rather than the paper's. The sample table includes under 500,000 distinct CDR3 sequences. The biggest ten clones account for about 7.3% of the sample.

CDR1 GTSNPN and CDR2 SVGIG were looked up in the germline V gene (reference sequence). From cysteine to phenylalanine, the CDR3 is 14 amino acids long. This entry has no DNA. This receptor was obtained from a woman between 18 and 70 years old in good health. Sequencing input: blood T cells: a sorted CD56 or NKG2C T cell subset, CD4+ or CD8+ T cells, or bulk PBMC T cells (not recorded which). The V and J genes are TRBV30 and TRBJ2-7; TCRdb reports TRBD1, a call that lacks DNA to check it against. The CDR3 reads CAWTRQGVSSEQYF.